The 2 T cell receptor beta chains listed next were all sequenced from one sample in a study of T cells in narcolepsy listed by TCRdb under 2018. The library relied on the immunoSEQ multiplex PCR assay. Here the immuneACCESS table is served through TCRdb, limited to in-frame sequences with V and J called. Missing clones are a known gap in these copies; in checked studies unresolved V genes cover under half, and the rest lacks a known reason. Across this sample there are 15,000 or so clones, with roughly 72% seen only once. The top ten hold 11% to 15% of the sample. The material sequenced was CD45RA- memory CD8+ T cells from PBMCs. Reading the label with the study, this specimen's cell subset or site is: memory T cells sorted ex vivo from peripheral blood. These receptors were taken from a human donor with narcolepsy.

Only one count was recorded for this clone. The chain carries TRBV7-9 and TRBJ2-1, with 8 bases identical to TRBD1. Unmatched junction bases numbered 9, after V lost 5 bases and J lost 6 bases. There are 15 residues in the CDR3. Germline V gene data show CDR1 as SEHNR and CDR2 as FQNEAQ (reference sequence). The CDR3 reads CASSPPTGAGNEQFF. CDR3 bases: TGTGCCAGCAGCCCACCGACAGGGGCAGGCAATGAGCAGTTCTTC.

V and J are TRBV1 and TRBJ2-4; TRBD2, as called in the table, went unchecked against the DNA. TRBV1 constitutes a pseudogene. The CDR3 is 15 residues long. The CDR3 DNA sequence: TGCACCAGCAGCCAACTAGCGGCAACCAAAAACATTCAGTACTTC. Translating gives CTSSQLAATKNIQYF.